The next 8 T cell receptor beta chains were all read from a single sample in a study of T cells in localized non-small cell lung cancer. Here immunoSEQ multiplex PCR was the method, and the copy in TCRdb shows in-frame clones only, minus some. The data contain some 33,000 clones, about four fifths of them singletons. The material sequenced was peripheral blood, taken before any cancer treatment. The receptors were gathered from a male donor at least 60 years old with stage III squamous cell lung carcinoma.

CDR3 in DNA: TGCGCCAGCAGCCAAGCGGAAGAAGGGACAGATACGCAGTATTTT. Protein product: CASSQAEEGTDTQYF. The chain carries TRBV4-1 and TRBJ2-3; D not certain. CDR1 is MGHRA and CDR2 is YSYEKL in the germline V gene. Trimming took 1 base from V and 3 from J, leaving 11 bases between them. The length of the CDR3 is 15 residues.

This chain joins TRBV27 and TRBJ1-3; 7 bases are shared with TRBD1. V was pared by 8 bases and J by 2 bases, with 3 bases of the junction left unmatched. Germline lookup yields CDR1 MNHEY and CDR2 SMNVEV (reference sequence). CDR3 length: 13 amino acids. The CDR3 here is CASATGAGNTIYF. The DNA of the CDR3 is TGTGCCAGCGCCACAGGGGCTGGAAACACCATATATTTT.

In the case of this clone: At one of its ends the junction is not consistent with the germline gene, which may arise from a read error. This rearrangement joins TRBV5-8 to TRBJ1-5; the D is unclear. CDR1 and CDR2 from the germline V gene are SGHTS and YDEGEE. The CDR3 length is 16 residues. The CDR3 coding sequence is TGTGCCAGCAGCTTGACCGACCAAGAGTGGGCGCGCTCCAGGTATTTT. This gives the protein CASSLTDQEWARSRYF. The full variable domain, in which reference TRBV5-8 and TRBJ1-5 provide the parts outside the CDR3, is EAGVTQSPTHLIKTRGQQATLRCSPISGHTSVYWYQQALGLGLQFLLWYDEGEERNRGNFPPRFSGRQFPNYSSELNVNALELEDSALYLCASSLTDQEWARSRYFGDGTRLSIL.

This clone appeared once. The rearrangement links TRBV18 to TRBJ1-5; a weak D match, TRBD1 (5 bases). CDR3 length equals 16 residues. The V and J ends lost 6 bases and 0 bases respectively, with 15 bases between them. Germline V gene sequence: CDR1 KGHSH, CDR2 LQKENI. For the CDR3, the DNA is TGTGCCAGCTCTCCTGGGACCTCCCATAGCAATCAGCCCCAGCATTTT. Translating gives CASSPGTSHSNQPQHF.

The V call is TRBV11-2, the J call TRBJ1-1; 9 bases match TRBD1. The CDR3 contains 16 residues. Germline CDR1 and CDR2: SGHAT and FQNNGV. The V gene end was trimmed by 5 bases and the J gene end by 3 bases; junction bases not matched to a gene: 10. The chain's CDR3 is CASSATGTGYYTEAFF. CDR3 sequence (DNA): TGTGCCAGCAGCGCGACCGGGACAGGGTATTACACTGAAGCTTTCTTT.

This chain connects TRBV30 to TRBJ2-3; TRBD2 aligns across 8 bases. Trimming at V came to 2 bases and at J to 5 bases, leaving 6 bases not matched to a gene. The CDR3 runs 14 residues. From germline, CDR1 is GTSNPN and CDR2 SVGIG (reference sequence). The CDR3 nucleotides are TGTGCCTGGAGTCCCAGTCTAGCGGGAGATACGCAGTATTTT. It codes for CAWSPSLAGDTQYF.

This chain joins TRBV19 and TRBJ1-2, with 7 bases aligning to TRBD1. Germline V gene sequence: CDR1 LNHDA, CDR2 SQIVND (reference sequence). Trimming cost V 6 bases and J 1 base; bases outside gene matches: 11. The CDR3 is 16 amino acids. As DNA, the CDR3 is TGTGCCAGTAGCACCATCACAGGGGTGGTTAACTATGGCTACACCTTC. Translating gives CASSTITGVVNYGYTF.

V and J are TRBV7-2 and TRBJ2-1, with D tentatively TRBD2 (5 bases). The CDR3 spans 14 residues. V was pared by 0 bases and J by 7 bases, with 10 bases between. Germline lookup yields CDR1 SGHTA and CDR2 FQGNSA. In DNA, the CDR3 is TGTGCCAGCAGCTTAGCGGGAGTGTGGAATGAGCAGTTCTTC. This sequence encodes CASSLAGVWNEQFF.